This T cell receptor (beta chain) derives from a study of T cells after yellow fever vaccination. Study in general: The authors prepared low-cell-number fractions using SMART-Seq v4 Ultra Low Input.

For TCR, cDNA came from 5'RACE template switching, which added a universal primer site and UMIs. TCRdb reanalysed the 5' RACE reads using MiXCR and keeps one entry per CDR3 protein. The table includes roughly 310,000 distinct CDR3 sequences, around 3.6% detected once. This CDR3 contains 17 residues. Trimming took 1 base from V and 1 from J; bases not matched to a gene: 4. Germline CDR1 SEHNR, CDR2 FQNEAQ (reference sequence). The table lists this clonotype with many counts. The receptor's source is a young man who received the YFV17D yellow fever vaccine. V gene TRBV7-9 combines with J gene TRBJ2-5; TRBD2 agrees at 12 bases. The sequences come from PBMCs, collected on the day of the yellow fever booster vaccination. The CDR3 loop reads CASSLVGGLAGQETQYF. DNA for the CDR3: TGTGCCAGCAGCTTAGTTGGGGGACTAGCGGGCCAAGAGACCCAGTACTTC.